The subject of this entry is one T cell receptor (beta chain). Its target is not known. These data are taken from a study of Graves' ophthalmopathy and Graves' hyperthyroidism. Transcripts of RNA were the source for amplifying TCR beta CDR3 regions. The workflow started with a first-round RT-PCR run with HTBI primers and then moved on to a second-round multiplex PCR. Each CDR3 protein gets one entry after TCRdb re-called the multiplex PCR reads with MiXCR. This sample has 200,000 to 250,000 distinct CDR3 sequences, with roughly 21% found just once. Whole-study results and caveats: Separation of ophthalmopathy from stable hyperthyroidism was achieved by a 13-signature model, at about 90% sensitivity and 81.08% specificity.

Moderate-to-severe activity, with CAS ≥3, NOSPECS ≥4 and duration under 3 months, characterized the donors with ophthalmopathy. The CDR3 spans 13 residues. The V end was cut by 4 bases, the J end by 5 bases, with 11 bases between. The chain is built from TRBV12-3 or TRBV12-4 and TRBJ2-5; weak D call: TRBD2 (5 bases). The TCR originated in a woman between 50 and 59 years old with Graves' ophthalmopathy. Material for sequencing was peripheral blood. For the CDR3, the DNA is TGTGCCAGCAGTTACTGGGGAGTGGAGACCCAGTACTTC. Amino acid sequence: CASSYWGVETQYF.